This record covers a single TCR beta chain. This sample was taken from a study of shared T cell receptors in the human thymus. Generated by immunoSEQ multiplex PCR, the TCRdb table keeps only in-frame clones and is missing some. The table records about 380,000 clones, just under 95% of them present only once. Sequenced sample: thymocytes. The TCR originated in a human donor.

The DNA for the CDR3 is TGTGCCAGCAGTTACTCGTTAGCATCATGGCAGTTCTTC. Translated, it gives CASSYSLASWQFF. The V gene is TRBV6-6, the J gene TRBJ2-1, with no clear D. V lost 0 bases to trimming and J lost 12 bases, with 12 bases between them. This CDR3 is built from 13 residues. The germline gives CDR1 MNHNY, CDR2 SVGAGI (reference sequence).